Presented here are 23 T cell receptor beta chains from one specimen sequenced in a study of control samples from healthy donors and cancer patients. Assay used: immunoSEQ multiplex PCR; TCRdb lists only in-frame clones, some missing. The sample comprises some 120,000 clones, about 93% of which are singletons, and approximately 1.7% rests with the top ten. Specimen: PBMCs. All receptors derive from a man over 45 with head and neck cancer.

The chain is built from TRBV10-2 and TRBJ2-1; D tentatively fits TRBD1 or TRBD2 (5 bases each). The CDR3 totals 10 residues. From germline, CDR1 is WSHSY and CDR2 SAAADI. With 4 bases removed from V and 10 bases from J, the gap between germline ends came to 5 bases. The CDR3 DNA sequence: TGCGCCAGCAGTGGGGGGGAGCAGTTCTTC. Protein: CASSGGEQFF.

CDR3 DNA sequence: TGTGCCAGCAGCACCGCCGCCTACAATGAGCAGTTCTTC. The encoded protein is CASSTAAYNEQFF. J is TRBJ2-1 and V is TRBV5-6; D uncertain. Trimming pared 4 bases from V and 2 bases from J, leaving 7 bases between. The germline V gene encodes CDR1 SGHDT and CDR2 YYEEEE. The CDR3 loop spans 13 amino acids. Filled out from reference TRBV5-6 and TRBJ2-1, the complete variable domain reads DAGVTQSPTHLIKTRGQQVTLRCSPKSGHDTVSWYQQALGQGPQFIFQYYEEEERQRGNFPDRFSGHQFPNYSSELNVNALLLGDSALYLCASSTAAYNEQFFGPGTRLTVL.

In its sample, this clone was seen once. V is TRBV6-1 and J is TRBJ2-1; weak D call: TRBD1 (6 bases). Between the trimmed V and J ends, which lost 0 bases and 7 bases, there was a span of 10 bases. The germline V gene encodes CDR1 MNHNS and CDR2 SASEGT. The CDR3 is 14 amino acids. As DNA, the CDR3 is TGTGCCAGCAGTGAAGCCCAGGGGAGTAATGAGCAGTTCTTC. Protein sequence: CASSEAQGSNEQFF.

The V gene is TRBV5-1, the J gene TRBJ1-1; no clear D. Germline-derived CDR1 and CDR2 are SGHRS and YFSETQ. The CDR3 consists of 13 residues. V was cut by 0 bases and J by 1 base, with 4 bases left in between. The DNA for the CDR3 is TGCGCCAGCAGCTTGGGAGGGAACACTGAAGCTTTCTTT. Translation: CASSLGGNTEAFF.

The rearrangement uses TRBV6-6 and TRBJ2-2; D is undetermined. V was shortened by 0 bases and J by 0 bases, with 5 bases between the two germline ends. This CDR3 region has 15 residues. Germline V gene sequence: CDR1 MNHNY, CDR2 SVGAGI (reference sequence). CDR3 DNA sequence: TGTGCCAGCAGTTACTCCCCCGCGAACACCGGGGAGCTGTTTTTT. Amino acids: CASSYSPANTGELFF.

The V gene is TRBV23-1, the J gene TRBJ1-1, with no clear D. TRBV23-1 is classed as an ORF, of uncertain function. The CDR3 loop spans 13 amino acids. Deletions cut 8 bases from V and 3 bases from J, with 13 bases between. The CDR3 loop reads CASRIWRYTEAFF. Here the CDR3 DNA reads TGCGCCAGCCGCATATGGCGGTACACTGAAGCTTTCTTT.

This chain connects TRBV6-5 to TRBJ1-1, with a tentative D call TRBD1 (6 bases). Germline assignment: CDR1 MNHEY and CDR2 SVGAGI. The V end was cut by 6 bases, the J end by 8 bases, with 13 bases between. This CDR3 region has 12 residues. The CDR3 here is CASSQQGGEAFF. The CDR3 DNA is TGTGCCAGCAGCCAACAGGGAGGGGAAGCTTTCTTT.

The chain carries TRBV4-1 and TRBJ1-1; D may be TRBD1 (6 bases). V dropped 1 base and J dropped 2 bases, with 17 bases sitting between them. Germline V lookup: CDR1 MGHRA, CDR2 YSYEKL. This CDR3 has 17 residues. The CDR3 DNA reads as TGCGCCAGCAGCCAAGGCTCGACAGGAGGCCTAAACACTGAAGCTTTCTTT. Its translation is CASSQGSTGGLNTEAFF.

The V and J genes are TRBV24-1 and TRBJ2-1; 10 bases are shared with TRBD2. The junction had 11 bases not matched to a gene; V was cut back by 4 bases and J by 3 bases. Germline CDR1 is KGHDR and CDR2 is SFDVKD. The CDR3 sequence is 18 residues long. CDR3 sequence (DNA): TGTGCCACCAGTGACATGTCTAGCGGGGGAGGGTTCTACAATGAGCAGTTCTTC. Its translation: CATSDMSSGGGFYNEQFF.

This clone has only one observation. The J gene is TRBJ1-5, the V gene TRBV2; the D gene is possibly TRBD1 (6 bases). This CDR3 contains 17 residues. The V gene's germline CDR1 is SNHLY and CDR2 FYNNEI. Trimming cost V 0 bases and J 5 bases, with 17 bases left between them. CDR3 in DNA: TGTGCCAGCAGTGAAGCGCGGGGGCAGGGGTGGGATCAGCCCCAGCATTTT. It is translated as CASSEARGQGWDQPQHF.

V is TRBV5-6 and J is TRBJ2-7; 12 bases agree with TRBD1. V was clipped by 4 bases and J by 4 bases; unmatched bases: 9. Per the germline V gene, CDR1 is SGHDT and CDR2 is YYEEEE. This CDR3 region has 16 residues. This CDR3 reads CASSTLGTGGGYEQYF. As DNA, the CDR3 is TGTGCCAGCAGCACCCTTGGGACAGGGGGCGGTTACGAGCAGTACTTC. The full variable domain, with the rest looked up from reference TRBV5-6 and TRBJ2-7, is DAGVTQSPTHLIKTRGQQVTLRCSPKSGHDTVSWYQQALGQGPQFIFQYYEEEERQRGNFPDRFSGHQFPNYSSELNVNALLLGDSALYLCASSTLGTGGGYEQYFGPGTRLTVT.

The rearrangement joins TRBV10-3 to TRBJ1-1; 12 bases map to TRBD1. After removal of 8 bases from V and 0 bases from J, the junction contained 7 bases not matched to a gene. CDR1 and CDR2 (germline): ENHRY, SYGVKD. The CDR3 is 16 amino acids. The CDR3 sequence is CAIRRDRGRVNTEAFF. The CDR3 DNA follows: TGTGCCATCCGGCGGGACAGGGGGCGAGTGAACACTGAAGCTTTCTTT.

The chain couples TRBV9 to TRBJ2-3; TRBD1 agrees at 10 bases. CDR1 and CDR2 (germline): SGDLS, YYNGEE. This CDR3 has 14 amino acids. V gave up 3 bases and J gave up 3 bases; unmatched junction bases: 1. The CDR3 reads CASSGDRGTDTQYF. The CDR3 region has the DNA TGTGCCAGCAGCGGGGACAGGGGTACAGATACGCAGTATTTT.

The rearrangement uses TRBV5-1 and TRBJ1-6, with 7 bases aligning to TRBD1. J gave up 10 bases and V 0 bases, and 4 bases lay outside the gene matches. This CDR3 is built from 14 residues. The V gene's germline CDR1 is SGHRS and CDR2 YFSETQ. CDR3 sequence (DNA): TGCGCCAGCAGCTTGGTAGGGGGCCAATCACCCCTCCACTTT. It specifies CASSLVGGQSPLHF.

The rearrangement uses TRBV7-2 and TRBJ2-3; a possible D gene is TRBD2 (6 bases). CDR1 and CDR2 from the germline V gene are SGHTA and FQGNSA. V dropped 5 bases and J dropped 5 bases, with 17 bases sitting between them. The CDR3 is 15 residues long. This chain's CDR3 is CASSPEVWTIDTQYF. For the CDR3, the DNA is TGTGCCAGCAGCCCCGAGGTGTGGACTATAGATACGCAGTATTTT.

V is TRBV5-3 and J is TRBJ1-1, with 7 nucleotides matching TRBD1. TRBV5-3 is an ORF; its function is uncertain. V was pared by 3 bases and J by 3 bases, with 8 bases of the junction left unmatched. This CDR3 is 15 amino acids long. The CDR3 coding sequence is TGTGCCAGAAGCTGGTTAGACAGGGCCCACACTGAAGCTTTCTTT. Its translation is CARSWLDRAHTEAFF.

This clone showed up just once. The gene calls are TRBV11-3 and TRBJ2-1; TRBD2 is a possible D gene (6 bases). CDR1 and CDR2 (germline): SGHNT, YENEEA. The V end was cut by 1 base, the J end by 9 bases, with 10 bases between. This CDR3 spans 13 amino acids. The DNA for the CDR3 is TGTGCCAGCAGCTTAGTACCCGGGGGTGAGCAGTTCTTC. Translating it yields CASSLVPGGEQFF.

This chain uses TRBV14 with TRBJ2-1; a weak D match, TRBD1 (6 bases). Germline V gene data show CDR1 as SGHDN and CDR2 as FVKESK. The CDR3 runs to 13 residues. The V and J ends lost 2 bases and 8 bases respectively, with 10 bases between them. CDR3 coding DNA: TGTGCCAGCAGCCAAAATGAGGGGGATGAGCAGTTCTTC. Translating it yields CASSQNEGDEQFF.

This CDR3 is CSGSYNEQFF. The CDR3 region has the DNA TGCAGTGGATCCTACAATGAGCAGTTCTTC. This sequence joins TRBV20-1 and TRBJ2-1; no definite D call. CDR1 is DFQATT, CDR2 SNEGSKA, per germline (reference sequence). Trimming cost V 7 bases and J 1 base, with 2 bases left between them. This CDR3 contains 10 residues.

The rearrangement joins TRBV27 to TRBJ1-4; D gene ambiguous. This CDR3 has 14 residues. The V end was cut by 3 bases, the J end by 4 bases, with 9 bases between. Germline V lookup: CDR1 MNHEY, CDR2 SMNVEV (reference sequence). For the CDR3, the DNA is TGTGCCAGCAGTTTGGCGGGGAATAATGAAAAACTGTTTTTT. It specifies CASSLAGNNEKLFF.

The table lists this clone with a count of one. The rearrangement links TRBV7-9 to TRBJ1-2, with 7 bases aligning to TRBD1. From germline, CDR1 is SEHNR and CDR2 FQNEAQ (reference sequence). After removal of 8 bases from V and 8 bases from J, the junction contained 11 bases not matched to a gene. CDR3 length: 13 residues. The CDR3 reads CASEDGRGHGYTF. For the CDR3, the DNA is TGTGCCAGCGAAGATGGGAGGGGGCACGGCTACACCTTC. Combining the CDR3 with reference TRBV7-9 and TRBJ1-2 gives the whole variable domain DTGVSQNPRHKITKRGQNVTFRCDPISEHNRLYWYRQTLGQGPEFLTYFQNEAQLEKSRLLSDRFSAERPKGSFSTLEIQRTEQGDSAMYLCASEDGRGHGYTFGSGTRLTVV.

This chain links TRBV11-3 with TRBJ1-5, with no clear D. Germline V gives CDR1 SGHNT, CDR2 YENEEA. Trimming pared 5 bases from V and 5 bases from J, leaving 7 bases between. CDR3 length: 12 residues. The CDR3 DNA sequence: TGTGCCAGCAGCGCGCCGCATCAGCCCCAGCATTTT. It specifies CASSAPHQPQHF.

V gene TRBV7-9 combines with J gene TRBJ2-5; perhaps TRBD1 as D (5 bases). The CDR3 length is 15 residues. Germline-derived CDR1 and CDR2 are SEHNR and FQNEAQ (reference sequence). Between the trimmed V and J ends, which lost 0 bases and 5 bases, there was a span of 13 bases. The CDR3 DNA sequence: TGTGCCAGCAGCTTAGCCTCAGGGCAACAGGAGACCCAGTACTTC. It yields the protein CASSLASGQQETQYF.